What follows is one TCR beta chain and its context. Antigen specificity is unknown. The PCR had 60 Vbeta and 13 Jbeta primers. Method: immunoSEQ multiplex PCR; TCRdb's copy keeps in-frame clones and lacks some. Here the sample spans about 130,000 clones, around 82% being singletons. This CDR3 comprises 15 residues. Germline assignment: CDR1 SGDLS and CDR2 YYNGEE. The ends were cut back, 4 bases at V and 0 bases at J, with 13 bases in the middle. The sample belongs to a study of cytomegalovirus exposure and HLA in healthy donors. Study-level background: The study placed around 85% of its approximately 430 genotyped donors in the Caucasian-associated ancestry cluster. Study-level points and caveats: An assumption of roughly uniform sequencing depth across donors underlay the presence/absence analyses. Across donors, most TCRs were seen rarely, yet some public ones were widespread.

The sequence was obtained from a man aged 30-40 years in good health and CMV-seropositive. Material for sequencing was PBMCs. V usage is TRBV9 and J usage is TRBJ1-2; no clear D. CDR3 in amino acids: CASSSPARANYGYTF. The CDR3 coding sequence is TGTGCCAGCAGCTCACCTGCGCGGGCTAACTATGGCTACACCTTC.